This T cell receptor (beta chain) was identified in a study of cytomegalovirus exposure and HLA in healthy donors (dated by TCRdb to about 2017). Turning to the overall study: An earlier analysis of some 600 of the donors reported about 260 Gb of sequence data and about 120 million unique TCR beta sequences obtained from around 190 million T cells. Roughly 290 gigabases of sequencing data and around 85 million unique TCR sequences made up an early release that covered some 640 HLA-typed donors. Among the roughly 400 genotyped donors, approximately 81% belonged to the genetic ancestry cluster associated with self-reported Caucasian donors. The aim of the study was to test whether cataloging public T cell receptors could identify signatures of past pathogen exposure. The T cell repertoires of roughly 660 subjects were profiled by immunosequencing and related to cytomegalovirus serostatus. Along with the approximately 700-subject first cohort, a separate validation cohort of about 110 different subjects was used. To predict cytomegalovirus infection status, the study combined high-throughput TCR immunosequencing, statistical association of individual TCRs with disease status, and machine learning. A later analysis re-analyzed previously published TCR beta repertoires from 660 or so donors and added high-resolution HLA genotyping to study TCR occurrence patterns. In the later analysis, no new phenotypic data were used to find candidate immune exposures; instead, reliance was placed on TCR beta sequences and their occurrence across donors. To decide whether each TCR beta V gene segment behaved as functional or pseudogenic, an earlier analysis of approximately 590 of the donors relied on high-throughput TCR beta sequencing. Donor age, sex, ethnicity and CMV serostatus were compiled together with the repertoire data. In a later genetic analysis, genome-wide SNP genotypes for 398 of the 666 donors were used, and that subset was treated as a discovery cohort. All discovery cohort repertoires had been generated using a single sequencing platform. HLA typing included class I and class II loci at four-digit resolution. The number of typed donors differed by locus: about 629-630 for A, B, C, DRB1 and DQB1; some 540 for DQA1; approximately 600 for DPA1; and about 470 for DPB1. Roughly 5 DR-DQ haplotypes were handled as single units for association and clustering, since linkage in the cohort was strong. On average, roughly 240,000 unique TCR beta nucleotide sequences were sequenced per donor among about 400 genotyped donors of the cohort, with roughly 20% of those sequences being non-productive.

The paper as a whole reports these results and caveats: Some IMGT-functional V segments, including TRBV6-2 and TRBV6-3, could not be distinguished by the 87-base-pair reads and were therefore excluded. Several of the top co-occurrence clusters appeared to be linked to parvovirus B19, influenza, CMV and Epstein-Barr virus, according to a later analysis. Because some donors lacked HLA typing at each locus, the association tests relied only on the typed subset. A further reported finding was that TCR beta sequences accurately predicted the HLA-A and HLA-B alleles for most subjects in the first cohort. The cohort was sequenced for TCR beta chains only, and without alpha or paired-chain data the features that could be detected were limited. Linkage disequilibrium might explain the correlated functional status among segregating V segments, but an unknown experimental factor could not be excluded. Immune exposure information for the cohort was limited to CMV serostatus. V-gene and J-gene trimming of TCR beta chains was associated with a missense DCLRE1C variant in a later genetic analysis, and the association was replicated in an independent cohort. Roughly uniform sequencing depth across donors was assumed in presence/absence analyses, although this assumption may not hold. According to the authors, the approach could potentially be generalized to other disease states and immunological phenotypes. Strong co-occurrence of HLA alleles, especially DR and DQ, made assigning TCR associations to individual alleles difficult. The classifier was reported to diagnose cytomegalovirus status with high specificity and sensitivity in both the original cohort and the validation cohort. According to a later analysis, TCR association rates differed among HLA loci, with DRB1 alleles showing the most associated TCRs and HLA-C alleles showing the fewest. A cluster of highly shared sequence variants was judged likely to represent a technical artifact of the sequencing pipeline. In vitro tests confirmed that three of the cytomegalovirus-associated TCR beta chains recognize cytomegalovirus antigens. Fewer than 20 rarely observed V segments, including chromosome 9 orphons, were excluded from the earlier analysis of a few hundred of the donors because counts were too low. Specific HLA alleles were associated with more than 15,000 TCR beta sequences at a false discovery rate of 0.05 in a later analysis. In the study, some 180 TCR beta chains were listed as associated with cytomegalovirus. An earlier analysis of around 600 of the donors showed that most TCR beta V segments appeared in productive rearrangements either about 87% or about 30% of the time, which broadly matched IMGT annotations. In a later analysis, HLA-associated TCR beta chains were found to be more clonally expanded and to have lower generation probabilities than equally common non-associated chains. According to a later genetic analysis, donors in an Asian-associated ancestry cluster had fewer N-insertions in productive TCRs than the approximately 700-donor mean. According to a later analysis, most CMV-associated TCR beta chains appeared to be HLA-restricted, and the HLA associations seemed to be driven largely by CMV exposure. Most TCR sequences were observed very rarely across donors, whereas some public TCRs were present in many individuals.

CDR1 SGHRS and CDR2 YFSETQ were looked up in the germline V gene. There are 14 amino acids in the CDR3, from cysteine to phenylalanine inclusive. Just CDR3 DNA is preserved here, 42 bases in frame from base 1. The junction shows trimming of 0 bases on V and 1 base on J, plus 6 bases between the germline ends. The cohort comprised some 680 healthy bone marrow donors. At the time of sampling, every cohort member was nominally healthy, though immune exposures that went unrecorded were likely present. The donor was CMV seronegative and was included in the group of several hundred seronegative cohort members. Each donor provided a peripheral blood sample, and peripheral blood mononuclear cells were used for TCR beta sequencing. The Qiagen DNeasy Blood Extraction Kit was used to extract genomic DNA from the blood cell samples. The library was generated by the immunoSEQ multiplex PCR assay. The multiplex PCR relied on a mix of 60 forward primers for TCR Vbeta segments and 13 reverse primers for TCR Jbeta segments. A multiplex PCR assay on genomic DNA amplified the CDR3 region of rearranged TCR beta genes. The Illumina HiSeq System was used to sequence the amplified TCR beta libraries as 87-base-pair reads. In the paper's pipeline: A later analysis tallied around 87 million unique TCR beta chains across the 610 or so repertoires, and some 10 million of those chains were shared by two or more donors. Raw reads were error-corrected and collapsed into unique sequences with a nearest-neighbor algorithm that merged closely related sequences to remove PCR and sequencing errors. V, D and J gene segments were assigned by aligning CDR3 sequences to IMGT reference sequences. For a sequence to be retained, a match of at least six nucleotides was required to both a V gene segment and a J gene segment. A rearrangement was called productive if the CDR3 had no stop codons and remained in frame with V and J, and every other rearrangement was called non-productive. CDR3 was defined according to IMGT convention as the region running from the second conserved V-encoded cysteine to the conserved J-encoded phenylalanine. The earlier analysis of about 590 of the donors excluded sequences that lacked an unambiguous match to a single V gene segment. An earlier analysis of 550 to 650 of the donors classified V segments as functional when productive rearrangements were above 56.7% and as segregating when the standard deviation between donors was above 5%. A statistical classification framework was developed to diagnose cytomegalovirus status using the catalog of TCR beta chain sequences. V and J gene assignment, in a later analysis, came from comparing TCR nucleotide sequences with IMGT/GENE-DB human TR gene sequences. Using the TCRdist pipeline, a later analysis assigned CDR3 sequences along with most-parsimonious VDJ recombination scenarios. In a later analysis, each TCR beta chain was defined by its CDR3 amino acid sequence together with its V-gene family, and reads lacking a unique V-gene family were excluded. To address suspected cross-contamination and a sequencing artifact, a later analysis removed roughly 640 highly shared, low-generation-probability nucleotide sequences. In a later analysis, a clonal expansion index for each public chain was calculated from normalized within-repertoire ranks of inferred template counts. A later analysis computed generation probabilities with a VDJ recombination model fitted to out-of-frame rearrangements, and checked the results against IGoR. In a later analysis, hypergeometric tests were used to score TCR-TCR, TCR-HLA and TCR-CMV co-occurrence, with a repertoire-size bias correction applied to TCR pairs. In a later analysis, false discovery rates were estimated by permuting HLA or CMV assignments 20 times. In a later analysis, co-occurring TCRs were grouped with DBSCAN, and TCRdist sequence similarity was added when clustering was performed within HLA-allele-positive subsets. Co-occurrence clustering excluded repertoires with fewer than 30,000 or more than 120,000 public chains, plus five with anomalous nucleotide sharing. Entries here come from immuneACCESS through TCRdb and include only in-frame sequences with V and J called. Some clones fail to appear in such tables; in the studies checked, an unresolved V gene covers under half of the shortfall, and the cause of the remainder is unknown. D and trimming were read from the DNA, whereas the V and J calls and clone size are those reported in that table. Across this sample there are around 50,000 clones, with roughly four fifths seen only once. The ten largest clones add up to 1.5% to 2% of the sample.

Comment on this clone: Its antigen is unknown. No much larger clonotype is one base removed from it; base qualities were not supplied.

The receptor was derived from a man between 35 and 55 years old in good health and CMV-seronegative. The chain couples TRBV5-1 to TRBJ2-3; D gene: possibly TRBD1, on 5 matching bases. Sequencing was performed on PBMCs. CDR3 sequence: CASSLGRGTDTQYF. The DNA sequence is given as TGCGCCAGCAGCTTGGGCAGGGGCACAGATACGCAGTATTTT.